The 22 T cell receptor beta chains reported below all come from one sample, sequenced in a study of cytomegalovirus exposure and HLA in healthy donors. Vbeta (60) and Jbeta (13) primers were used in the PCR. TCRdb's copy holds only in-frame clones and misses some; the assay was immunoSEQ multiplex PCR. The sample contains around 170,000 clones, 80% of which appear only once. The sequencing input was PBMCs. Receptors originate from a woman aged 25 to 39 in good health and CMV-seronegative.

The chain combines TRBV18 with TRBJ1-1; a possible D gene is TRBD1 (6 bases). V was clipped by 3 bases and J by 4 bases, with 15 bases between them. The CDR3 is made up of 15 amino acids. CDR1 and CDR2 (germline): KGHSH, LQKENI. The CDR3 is CASSPQGGGTTEAFF. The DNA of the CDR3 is TGTGCCAGCTCACCCCAAGGGGGGGGTACCACTGAAGCTTTCTTT.

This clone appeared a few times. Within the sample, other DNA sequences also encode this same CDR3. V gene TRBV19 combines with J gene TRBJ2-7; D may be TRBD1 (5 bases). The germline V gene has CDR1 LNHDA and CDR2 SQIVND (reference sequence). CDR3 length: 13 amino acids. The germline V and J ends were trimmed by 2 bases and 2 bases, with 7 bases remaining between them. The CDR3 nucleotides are TGTGCCAGTAGTATACAGGGAACCTACGAGCAGTACTTC. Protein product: CASSIQGTYEQYF.

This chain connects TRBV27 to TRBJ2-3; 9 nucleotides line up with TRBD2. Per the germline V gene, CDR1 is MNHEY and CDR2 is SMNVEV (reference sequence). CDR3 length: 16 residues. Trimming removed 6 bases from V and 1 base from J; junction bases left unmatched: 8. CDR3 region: CASSSMKRGGTDTQYF. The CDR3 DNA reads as TGTGCCAGCAGCTCGATGAAGCGGGGGGGCACAGATACGCAGTATTTT.

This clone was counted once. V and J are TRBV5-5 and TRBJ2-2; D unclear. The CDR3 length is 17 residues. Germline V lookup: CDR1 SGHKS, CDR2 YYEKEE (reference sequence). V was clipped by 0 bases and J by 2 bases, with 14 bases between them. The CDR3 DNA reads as TGTGCCAGCAGCTTGGCCCCCGTGAGAGCTAACACCGGGGAGCTGTTTTTT. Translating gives CASSLAPVRANTGELFF.

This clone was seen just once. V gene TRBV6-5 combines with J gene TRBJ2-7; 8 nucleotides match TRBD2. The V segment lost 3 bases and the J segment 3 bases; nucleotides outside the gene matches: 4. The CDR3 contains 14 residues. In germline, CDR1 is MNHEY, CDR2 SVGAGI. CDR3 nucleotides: TGTGCCAGCAGTTATCTTCGGGGGGGCTACGAGCAGTACTTC. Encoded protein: CASSYLRGGYEQYF.

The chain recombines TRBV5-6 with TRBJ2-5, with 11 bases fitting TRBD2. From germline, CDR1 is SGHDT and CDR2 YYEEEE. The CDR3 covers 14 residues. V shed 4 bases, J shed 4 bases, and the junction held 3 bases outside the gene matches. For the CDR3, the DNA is TGTGCCAGCAGCACCCTAGCGGGAGGAGAGACCCAGTACTTC. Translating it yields CASSTLAGGETQYF.

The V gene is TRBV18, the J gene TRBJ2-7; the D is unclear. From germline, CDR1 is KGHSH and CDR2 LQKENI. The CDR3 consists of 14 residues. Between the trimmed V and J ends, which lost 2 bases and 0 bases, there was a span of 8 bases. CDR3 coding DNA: TGTGCCAGCTCACCAGTTACACACTCCTACGAGCAGTACTTC. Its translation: CASSPVTHSYEQYF.

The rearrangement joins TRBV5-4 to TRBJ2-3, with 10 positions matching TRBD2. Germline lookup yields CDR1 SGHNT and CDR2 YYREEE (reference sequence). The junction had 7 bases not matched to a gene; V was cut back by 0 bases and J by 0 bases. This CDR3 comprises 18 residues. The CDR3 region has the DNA TGTGCCAGCAGCTTGGGCAGCGGGGGGGACAAAAGCACAGATACGCAGTATTTT. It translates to CASSLGSGGDKSTDTQYF. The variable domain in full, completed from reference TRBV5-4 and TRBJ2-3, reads ETGVTQSPTHLIKTRGQQVTLRCSSQSGHNTVSWYQQALGQGPQFIFQYYREEENGRGNFPPRFSGLQFPNYSSELNVNALELDDSALYLCASSLGSGGDKSTDTQYFGPGTRLTVL.

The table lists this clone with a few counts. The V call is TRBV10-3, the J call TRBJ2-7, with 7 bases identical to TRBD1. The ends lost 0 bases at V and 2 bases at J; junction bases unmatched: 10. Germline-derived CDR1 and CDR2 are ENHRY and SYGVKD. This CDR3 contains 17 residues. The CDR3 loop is CAISESLVGDSAYEQYF. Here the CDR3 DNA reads TGTGCCATCAGTGAGTCATTGGTGGGGGACAGTGCCTACGAGCAGTACTTC.

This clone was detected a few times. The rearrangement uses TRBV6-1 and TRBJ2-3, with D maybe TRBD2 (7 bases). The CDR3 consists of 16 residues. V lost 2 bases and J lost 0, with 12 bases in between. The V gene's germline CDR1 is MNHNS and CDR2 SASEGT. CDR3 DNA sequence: TGTGCCAGCAGTGAAATGGCGGGGGCTAGCACAGATACGCAGTATTTT. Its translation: CASSEMAGASTDTQYF.

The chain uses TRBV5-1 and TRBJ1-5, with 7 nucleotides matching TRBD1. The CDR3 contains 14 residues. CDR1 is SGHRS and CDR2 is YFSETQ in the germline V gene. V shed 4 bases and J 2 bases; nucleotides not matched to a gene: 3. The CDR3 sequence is CASSIGQGNQPQHF. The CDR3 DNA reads TGCGCCAGCAGCATAGGACAGGGCAATCAGCCCCAGCATTTT.

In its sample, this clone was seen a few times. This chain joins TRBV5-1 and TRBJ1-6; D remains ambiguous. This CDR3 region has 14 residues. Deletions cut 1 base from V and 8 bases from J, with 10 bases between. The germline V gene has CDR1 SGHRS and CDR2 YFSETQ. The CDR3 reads CASSLTGGDSPLHF. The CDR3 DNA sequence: TGCGCCAGCAGCTTGACCGGTGGAGATTCACCCCTCCACTTT.

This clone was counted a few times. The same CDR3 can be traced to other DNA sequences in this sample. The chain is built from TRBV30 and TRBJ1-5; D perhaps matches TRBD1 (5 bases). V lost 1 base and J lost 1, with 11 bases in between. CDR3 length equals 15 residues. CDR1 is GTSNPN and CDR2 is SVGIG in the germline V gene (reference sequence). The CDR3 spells CAWSGGGGSNQPQHF. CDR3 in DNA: TGTGCCTGGAGTGGCGGGGGTGGGAGCAATCAGCCCCAGCATTTT.

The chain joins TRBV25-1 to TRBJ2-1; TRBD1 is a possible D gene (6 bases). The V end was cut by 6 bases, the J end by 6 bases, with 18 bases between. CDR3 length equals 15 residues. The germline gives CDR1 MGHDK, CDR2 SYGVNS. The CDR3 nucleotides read TGTGCCAGCAGCCAAGCAGGGGTTTTCATCAATGAGCAGTTCTTC. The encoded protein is CASSQAGVFINEQFF. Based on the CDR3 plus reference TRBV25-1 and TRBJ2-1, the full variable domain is EADIYQTPRYLVIGTGKKITLECSQTMGHDKMYWYQQDPGMELHLIHYSYGVNSTEKGDLSSESTVSRIRTEHFPLTLESARPSHTSQYLCASSQAGVFINEQFFGPGTRLTVL.

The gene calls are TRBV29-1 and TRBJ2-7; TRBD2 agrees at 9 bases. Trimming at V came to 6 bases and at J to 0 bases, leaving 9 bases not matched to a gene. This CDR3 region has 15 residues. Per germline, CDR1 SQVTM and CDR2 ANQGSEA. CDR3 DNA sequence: TGCAGCGTGCTTTTGACTAGCGGAAGCTCCTACGAGCAGTACTTC. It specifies CSVLLTSGSSYEQYF.

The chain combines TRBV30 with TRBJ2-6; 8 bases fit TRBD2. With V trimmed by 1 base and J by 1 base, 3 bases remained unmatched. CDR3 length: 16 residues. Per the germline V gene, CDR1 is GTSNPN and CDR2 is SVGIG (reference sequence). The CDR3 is CAWSGGGMSGANVLTF. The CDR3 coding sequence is TGTGCCTGGAGTGGCGGGGGGATGTCTGGGGCCAACGTCCTGACTTTC.

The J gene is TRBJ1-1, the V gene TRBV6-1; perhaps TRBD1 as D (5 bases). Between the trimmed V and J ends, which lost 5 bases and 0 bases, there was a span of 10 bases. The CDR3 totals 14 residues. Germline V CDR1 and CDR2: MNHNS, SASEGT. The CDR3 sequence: CASSSWGVNTEAFF. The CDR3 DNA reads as TGTGCCAGCAGTTCCTGGGGGGTGAACACTGAAGCTTTCTTT.

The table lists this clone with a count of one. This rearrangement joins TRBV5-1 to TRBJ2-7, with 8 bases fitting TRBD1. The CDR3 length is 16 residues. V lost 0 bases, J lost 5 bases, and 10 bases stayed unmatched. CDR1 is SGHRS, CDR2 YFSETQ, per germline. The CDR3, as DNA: TGCGCCAGCAGCTTGGGGGGCGACAGGGGCAACAACGAGCAGTACTTC. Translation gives CASSLGGDRGNNEQYF.

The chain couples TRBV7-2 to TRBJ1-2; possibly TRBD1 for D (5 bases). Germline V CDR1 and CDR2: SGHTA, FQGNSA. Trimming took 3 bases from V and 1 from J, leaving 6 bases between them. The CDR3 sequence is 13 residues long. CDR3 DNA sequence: TGTGCCAGCAGCTTTGACAGTAACTATGGCTACACCTTC. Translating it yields CASSFDSNYGYTF.

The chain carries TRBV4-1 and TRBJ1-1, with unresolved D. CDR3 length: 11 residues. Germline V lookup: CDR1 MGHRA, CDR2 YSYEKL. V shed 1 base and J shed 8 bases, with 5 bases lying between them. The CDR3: CASSQASEAFF. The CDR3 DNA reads TGCGCCAGCAGCCAAGCATCCGAAGCTTTCTTT.

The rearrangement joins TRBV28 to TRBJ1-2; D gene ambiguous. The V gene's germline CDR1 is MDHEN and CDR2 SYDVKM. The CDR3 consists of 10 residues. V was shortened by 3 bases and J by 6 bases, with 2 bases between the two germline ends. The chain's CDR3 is CASSFNGYTF. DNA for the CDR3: TGTGCCAGCAGTTTTAATGGCTACACCTTC.

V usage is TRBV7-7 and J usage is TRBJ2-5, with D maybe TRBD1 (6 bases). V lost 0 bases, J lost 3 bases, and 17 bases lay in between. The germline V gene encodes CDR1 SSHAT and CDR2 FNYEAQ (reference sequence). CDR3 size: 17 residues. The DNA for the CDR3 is TGTGCCAGCAGCTTAGCGCTCGGGGCTAGGACAGAAGAGACCCAGTACTTC. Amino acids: CASSLALGARTEETQYF. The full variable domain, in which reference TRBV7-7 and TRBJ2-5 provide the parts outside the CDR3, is GAGVSQSPRYKVTKRGQDVTLRCDPISSHATLYWYQQALGQGPEFLTYFNYEAQPDKSGLPSDRFSAERPEGSISTLTIQRTEQRDSAMYRCASSLALGARTEETQYFGPGTRLLVL.